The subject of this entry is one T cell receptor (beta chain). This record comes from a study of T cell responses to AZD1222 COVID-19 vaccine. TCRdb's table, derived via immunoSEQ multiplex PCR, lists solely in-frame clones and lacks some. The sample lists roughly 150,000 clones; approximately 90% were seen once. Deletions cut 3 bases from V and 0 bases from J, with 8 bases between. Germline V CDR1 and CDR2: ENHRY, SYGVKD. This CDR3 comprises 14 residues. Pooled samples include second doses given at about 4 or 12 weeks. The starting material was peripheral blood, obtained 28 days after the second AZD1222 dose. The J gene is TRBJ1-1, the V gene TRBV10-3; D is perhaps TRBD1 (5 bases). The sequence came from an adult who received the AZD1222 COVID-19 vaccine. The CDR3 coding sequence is TGTGCCATCAGTGAAGGACAATTGAACACTGAAGCTTTCTTT. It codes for CAISEGQLNTEAFF.